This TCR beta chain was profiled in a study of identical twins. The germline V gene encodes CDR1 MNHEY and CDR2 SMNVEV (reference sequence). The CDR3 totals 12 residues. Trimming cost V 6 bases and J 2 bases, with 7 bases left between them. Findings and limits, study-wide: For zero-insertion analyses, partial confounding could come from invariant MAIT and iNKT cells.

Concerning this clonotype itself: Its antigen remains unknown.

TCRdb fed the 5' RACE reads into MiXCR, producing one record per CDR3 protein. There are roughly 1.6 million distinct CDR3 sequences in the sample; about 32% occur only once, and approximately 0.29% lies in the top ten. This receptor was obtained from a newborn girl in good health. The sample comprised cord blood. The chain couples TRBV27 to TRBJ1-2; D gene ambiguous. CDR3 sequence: CASRGWNYGYTF. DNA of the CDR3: TGTGCCAGCAGGGGATGGAACTATGGCTACACCTTC.